These 11 T cell receptor beta chains were all obtained from the same sample, sequenced in a study of T cells in Graves' hyperthyroidism and ophthalmopathy (dated by TCRdb to the late 2010s). The library was built by means of multiplex PCR. These reads were obtained on an Illumina HiSeq 2000. TCR beta CDR3 regions were amplified from RNA transcripts. A first-round RT-PCR of the TCR CDR3 used the HTBI primer set with the Qiagen OneStep RT-PCR kit. TCRdb trimmed the raw reads at Q25, called clones with MiXCR and kept productive beta chains. Rows with a matching CDR3 protein are joined into one entry that keeps the most common DNA and genes. The table for this sample lists about 350,000 distinct CDR3 sequences; more than 11% of them were counted only once. Approximately 23% of the sample is in the top ten clones. What was sequenced was blood. These receptors all stem from a woman aged 25 to 45 with Graves' hyperthyroidism.

The sample holds a few counts of this clonotype. V is TRBV20-1 and J is TRBJ1-5; D gene ambiguous. CDR3 size: 14 residues. V lost 1 base and J lost 0, with 7 bases in between. CDR1 and CDR2 from the germline V gene are DFQATT and SNEGSKA (reference sequence). The CDR3 DNA follows: TGCAGTGCTAGAGCTCCTTATAGCAATCAGCCCCAGCATTTT. This translates into CSARAPYSNQPQHF.

Of note for this clonotype: This clone may be a read error of a much larger clone one base away. The chain joins TRBV11-2 to TRBJ2-3; 8 bases are a match to TRBD1. The CDR3 sequence is 18 residues long. Trimming took 1 base from V and 4 from J; bases not matched to a gene: 13. CDR1 and CDR2 (germline): SGHAT, FQNNGV. The CDR3 bases are TGTGCCAGCAGCTTAGTTCTCAGGGGGCGCGAGGGCGCAGATACGCAGTATTTT. Translated, it gives CASSLVLRGREGADTQYF.

This rearrangement joins TRBV20-1 to TRBJ1-6; D might be TRBD1 (5 bases). CDR3 length: 12 residues. The ends were cut back, 0 bases at V and 14 bases at J, with 11 bases in the middle. Germline V gene data show CDR1 as DFQATT and CDR2 as SNEGSKA (reference sequence). The CDR3 coding sequence is TGCAGTGCTAGAGACGCAGGGCGGTCCCTCCACTTT. Its translation: CSARDAGRSLHF.

This clonotype has a handful of counts. The chain is built from TRBV19 and TRBJ2-5, with TRBD1 as a possible D gene (6 bases). CDR1 is LNHDA and CDR2 is SQIVND in the germline V gene (reference sequence). This CDR3 is 14 amino acids long. Trimming left V 5 bases short and J 1 base short, with 11 bases between. CDR3 amino acids: CASSSPGAQETQYF. CDR3 nucleotides: TGTGCCAGTAGTTCGCCAGGGGCCCAAGAGACCCAGTACTTC. Looking up the rest from reference TRBV19 and TRBJ2-5 gives the full variable domain: DGGITQSPKYLFRKEGQNVTLSCEQNLNHDAMYWYRQDPGQGLRLIYYSQIVNDFQKGDIAEGYSVSREKKESFPLTVTSAQKNPTAFYLCASSSPGAQETQYFGPGTRLLVL.

The rearrangement joins TRBV9 to TRBJ2-3; perhaps TRBD1 as D (6 bases). Per germline, CDR1 SGDLS and CDR2 YYNGEE. V was clipped by 4 bases and J by 0 bases, with 18 bases between them. This CDR3 comprises 17 residues. The CDR3 DNA reads TGTGCCAGCAGCCTCATCCGAGGGGGAATCAGCACAGATACGCAGTATTTT. Residues: CASSLIRGGISTDTQYF.

In its sample, this clonotype was seen a few times. The chain is built from TRBV20-1 and TRBJ2-7, with D maybe TRBD2 (6 bases). This CDR3 region has 14 residues. V lost 1 base and J lost 6, with 16 bases in between. Looked up from germline, CDR1 is DFQATT and CDR2 is SNEGSKA (reference sequence). In DNA form, the CDR3 reads TGCAGTGCTAGAGCGCAGGAGAGGAGGGGCGAGCAGTACTTC. This sequence encodes CSARAQERRGEQYF.

This clonotype was recorded at least ten times. The CDR3 DNA reads TGCGCCAGCAGTCCCCGGGTGTCGGGCACCGGGGAGCTGTTTTTT. It encodes CASSPRVSGTGELFF. The V call is TRBV4-3, the J call TRBJ2-2; D is ambiguous. The CDR3 is 15 amino acids. The germline V gene encodes CDR1 LGHNA and CDR2 YSLEER. V was trimmed by 6 bases and J by 4 bases, leaving 15 bases between them.

This clonotype was seen many times. The V gene is TRBV28, the J gene TRBJ2-7; D gene unclear. Germline lookup yields CDR1 MDHEN and CDR2 SYDVKM. V shed 3 bases and J shed 2 bases, with 11 bases lying between them. The CDR3 consists of 14 residues. The chain's CDR3 is CASSFAGAPYEQYF. CDR3 nucleotides: TGTGCCAGCAGTTTTGCTGGCGCACCCTACGAGCAGTACTTC.

The chain has TRBV12-3 or TRBV12-4 and TRBJ1-1; 8 positions agree with TRBD1. V shed 7 bases and J 5 bases; nucleotides not matched to a gene: 6. The CDR3 loop spans 13 amino acids. The CDR3 coding sequence is TGTGCCAGCACCGGACAGGGTGAGACTGAAGCTTTCTTT. Its protein product is CASTGQGETEAFF.

The V call is TRBV10-3, the J call TRBJ2-3; 12 bases match TRBD1. J was trimmed by 2 bases and V by 2 bases; bases with no gene match: 2. CDR3 length: 16 amino acids. Germline V gene sequence: CDR1 ENHRY, CDR2 SYGVKD. The CDR3 coding sequence is TGTGCCATCAGTGAGGGGACAGGGGGCTTCACAGATACGCAGTATTTT. It codes for CAISEGTGGFTDTQYF.

In this sample, this clonotype turned up many times. J is TRBJ2-1 and V is TRBV9, with a tentative D call TRBD2 (5 bases). This CDR3 comprises 12 residues. The V end was cut by 0 bases, the J end by 7 bases, with 5 bases between. The germline V gene encodes CDR1 SGDLS and CDR2 YYNGEE. The CDR3 here is CASSVAGNEQFF. CDR3 DNA: TGTGCCAGCAGCGTAGCGGGGAATGAGCAGTTCTTC.